Below are 30 T cell receptor beta chains sequenced from a single sample in a study of blood T cell repertoires in COVID-19. Only in-frame clones appear in the TCRdb table, and some are missing; sequencing was by immunoSEQ multiplex PCR. Of over 200,000 clones listed, approximately 84% were seen once; the top ten hold approximately 10%. The sequencing sample was made of peripheral blood. The receptors were gathered from a man aged 50 or older with COVID-19, enrolled during active disease.

The chain employs TRBV5-6 and TRBJ1-6; TRBD1 aligns across 9 bases. Per germline, CDR1 SGHDT and CDR2 YYEEEE. This CDR3 region has 17 residues. Unmatched junction bases numbered 11, after V lost 3 bases and J lost 7 bases. The CDR3: CASSYLTGTGRNSPLHF. The DNA of the CDR3 is TGTGCCAGCAGCTACCTTACCGGGACAGGGCGGAATTCACCCCTCCACTTT.

The chain employs TRBV28 and TRBJ1-6; 9 bases match TRBD1. In germline, CDR1 is MDHEN, CDR2 SYDVKM. The CDR3 extends over 14 amino acids. V was pared by 6 bases and J by 11 bases, with 8 bases of the junction left unmatched. The CDR3: CASRLGDRDAPLHF. CDR3 in DNA: TGTGCCAGCAGACTGGGGGACAGGGATGCACCCCTCCACTTT.

The rearrangement links TRBV7-2 to TRBJ1-2; D may be TRBD1 (6 bases). This CDR3 contains 13 residues. CDR1 is SGHTA, CDR2 FQGNSA, per germline. V was trimmed by 5 bases and J by 2 bases, leaving 9 bases between them. The CDR3 sequence is CASSEDRNYGYTF. The CDR3 DNA follows: TGTGCCAGCAGCGAAGACAGGAACTATGGCTACACCTTC.

A few counts support this clone. The V call is TRBV6-6, the J call TRBJ2-5; TRBD1 might be the D (5 bases). This CDR3 contains 12 residues. The germline V and J ends were trimmed by 6 bases and 5 bases, with 10 bases remaining between them. Germline V gene lookup returns CDR1 MNHNY and CDR2 SVGAGI (reference sequence). The CDR3 protein is CASSRDVETQYF. In DNA, the CDR3 is TGTGCCAGCAGCAGGGATGTGGAGACCCAGTACTTC.

The rearrangement links TRBV7-3 to TRBJ1-2, with D hard to call. CDR3 length: 13 amino acids. Trimming removed 5 bases from V and 1 base from J, with 8 bases in between. CDR1 is SGHTA, CDR2 FQGTGA, per germline. In nucleotides, the CDR3 is TGTGCCAGCAGCCCCGGGGTTAACTATGGCTACACCTTC. Its protein is CASSPGVNYGYTF.

The chain recombines TRBV6-5 with TRBJ1-2; possible D gene TRBD1, 6 bases. CDR3 size: 14 residues. From germline, CDR1 is MNHEY and CDR2 SVGAGI. Trimming stripped 2 bases from V and 4 bases from J, with 11 bases between. CDR3 DNA: TGTGCCAGCAGTTACGGGGCAGGGGCCTATGGCTACACCTTC. It yields the protein CASSYGAGAYGYTF.

The chain is built from TRBV18 and TRBJ1-3; 9 bases are shared with TRBD1. Germline trimming cut 3 bases from V and 0 bases from J; bases unmatched to any gene: 3. This CDR3 contains 16 residues. Germline assignment: CDR1 KGHSH and CDR2 LQKENI. The CDR3 DNA reads TGTGCCAGCTCACCGGACAGGGGCATCTCTGGAAACACCATATATTTT. Residues: CASSPDRGISGNTIYF.

On this clone itself: This CDR3 is also generated by other DNA sequences in the sample. The J gene is TRBJ1-2, the V gene TRBV14; D gene ambiguous. Trimming cost V 0 bases and J 2 bases, with 4 bases left between them. The germline gives CDR1 SGHDN, CDR2 FVKESK. The CDR3 runs 13 residues. The chain's CDR3 is CASSQEQNYGYTF. The CDR3 DNA follows: TGTGCCAGCAGCCAAGAACAGAACTATGGCTACACCTTC.

This rearrangement joins TRBV27 to TRBJ2-1, with D perhaps TRBD1 (5 bases). Germline-derived CDR1 and CDR2 are MNHEY and SMNVEV (reference sequence). The CDR3 is made up of 14 amino acids. Trimming shortened V by 1 base and J by 12 bases, and 16 bases separated the two germline ends. This chain's CDR3 is CASSLFTQGQGQFF. The CDR3 nucleotides are TGTGCCAGCAGTTTATTTACGCAGGGTCAAGGGCAGTTCTTC.

The rearrangement joins TRBV7-6 to TRBJ2-1; no clear D gene. This CDR3 region has 17 residues. Trimming stripped 1 base from V and 3 bases from J, with 16 bases between. Germline lookup yields CDR1 SGHVS and CDR2 FNYEAQ. The CDR3 loop reads CASSLVAQPTIYNEQFF. The CDR3 DNA reads TGTGCCAGCAGCTTAGTCGCACAGCCGACCATCTACAATGAGCAGTTCTTC.

Here the CDR3 reads CASSDRLAGVGANVLTF. The CDR3 DNA reads TGTGCCAGCAGTGATCGGCTAGCGGGAGTTGGGGCCAACGTCCTGACTTTC. The chain recombines TRBV6-1 with TRBJ2-6, with 10 bases lining up with TRBD2. J gave up 3 bases and V 3 bases, and 5 bases lay outside the gene matches. Germline V gene data show CDR1 as MNHNS and CDR2 as SASEGT. The CDR3 extends over 17 amino acids.

The chain uses TRBV6-2 or TRBV6-3 and TRBJ1-5, with 8 bases that match TRBD1. V lost 5 bases to trimming and J lost 5 bases; unmatched junction nucleotides: 20. This CDR3 contains 19 residues. CDR1 is MNHEY and CDR2 is SVGEGT in the germline V gene. The CDR3 DNA is TGTGCCAGCAGTGACCCTTGGACAGGGTCTAATCTTTGGGATCAGCCCCAGCATTTT. This translates into CASSDPWTGSNLWDQPQHF.

The J gene is TRBJ1-2, the V gene TRBV28, with 9 bases lining up with TRBD1. CDR1 and CDR2 (germline): MDHEN, SYDVKM. With 5 bases clipped from V and 11 bases from J, the junction kept 6 bases outside the gene matches. This CDR3 region has 12 residues. CDR3 in DNA: TGTGCCAGCAGTGGCACAGGGGGCGGTTACACCTTC. This encodes CASSGTGGGYTF.

The chain couples TRBV21-1 to TRBJ2-7; TRBD2 was called by the table and not checked on the DNA. TRBV21-1 is flagged as a pseudogene. This CDR3 contains 15 residues. The CDR3 reads CASSKGGLPLYEQYF. The DNA of the CDR3 is TGTGCCAGCAGCAAAGGGGGACTACCCCTCTACGAGCAGTACTTC.

The chain recombines TRBV19 with TRBJ1-5; possible D gene TRBD1, 6 bases. CDR1 is LNHDA, CDR2 SQIVND, per germline (reference sequence). Trimming took off 6 bases at V and 3 bases at J, with 12 bases between the two ends. The CDR3 is made up of 14 amino acids. CDR3 sequence reads: CASSYRVNNQPQHF. The CDR3, as DNA: TGTGCCAGTAGCTACAGGGTTAACAATCAGCCCCAGCATTTT.

CDR3: CASSLGGQRGPTF. CDR3 DNA: TGTGCCAGCAGCTTGGGGGGACAGCGCGGTCCCACCTTC. This chain connects TRBV5-8 to TRBJ1-2; 7 bases are a match to TRBD1. The V gene end was trimmed by 0 bases and the J gene end by 13 bases; junction bases not matched to a gene: 9. Germline loops: CDR1 SGHTS, CDR2 YDEGEE. The CDR3 runs 13 residues. Based on the CDR3 plus reference TRBV5-8 and TRBJ1-2, the full variable domain is EAGVTQSPTHLIKTRGQQATLRCSPISGHTSVYWYQQALGLGLQFLLWYDEGEERNRGNFPPRFSGRQFPNYSSELNVNALELEDSALYLCASSLGGQRGPTFGSGTRLTVV.

With respect to this clone: At one end the junction does not follow the germline gene, possibly because of a read error. The chain uses TRBV7-3 and TRBJ2-3; 8 nucleotides align to TRBD2. This CDR3 contains 16 residues. Germline V gives CDR1 SGHTA, CDR2 FQGTGA. CDR3 DNA: TGTGCCAGCAGCCTAACTGGGACTAGGGCCACAGATACGCAGTATTTT. As protein: CASSLTGTRATDTQYF. Full variable domain (remainder filled in from reference TRBV7-3 and TRBJ2-3): GAGVSQTPSNKVTEKGKYVELRCDPISGHTALYWYRQSLGQGPEFLIYFQGTGAADDSGLPNDRFFAVRPEGSVSTLKIQRTERGDSAVYLCASSLTGTRATDTQYFGPGTRLTVL.

The V and J genes are TRBV9 and TRBJ2-2; 10 bases agree with TRBD2. The V gene end was trimmed by 0 bases and the J gene end by 1 base; junction bases not matched to a gene: 3. Germline lookup yields CDR1 SGDLS and CDR2 YYNGEE. The CDR3 sequence is 17 residues long. The CDR3 DNA reads as TGTGCCAGCAGCGTAGCTACTAGCGGGGTGAACACCGGGGAGCTGTTTTTT. This codes for CASSVATSGVNTGELFF.

V gene TRBV6-4 combines with J gene TRBJ2-7, with D perhaps matching TRBD2 (6 bases). Germline V lookup: CDR1 MRHNA, CDR2 SNTAGT. Deletions cut 4 bases from V and 6 bases from J, with 13 bases between. This CDR3 has 13 residues. CDR3: CASSGLRGGEQYF. In DNA, the CDR3 is TGTGCCAGCAGTGGGCTTAGGGGAGGCGAGCAGTACTTC.

This chain uses TRBV5-5 with TRBJ1-2; D is undetermined. The CDR3 is 15 amino acids. V gave up 5 bases and J gave up 4 bases, with 18 bases separating them. In germline, CDR1 is SGHKS, CDR2 YYEKEE (reference sequence). This CDR3 is CASSSGSSRSYGYTF. The DNA of the CDR3 is TGTGCCAGCAGTTCGGGAAGCTCGCGGAGCTATGGCTACACCTTC.

This clone was seen only once. V usage is TRBV7-2 and J usage is TRBJ2-1; D is perhaps TRBD2 (5 bases). This CDR3 is built from 13 residues. Germline CDR1 reads SGHTA; CDR2 reads FQGNSA. V lost 2 bases and J lost 5, with 7 bases in between. Here the CDR3 reads CASSLRLNNEQFF. For the CDR3, the DNA is TGTGCCAGCAGCTTAAGACTAAACAATGAGCAGTTCTTC.

This chain connects TRBV3-1 (or the pseudogene TRBV3-2) to TRBJ1-2; 8 nucleotides agree with TRBD1. The CDR3 is 14 amino acids. V lost 6 bases to trimming and J lost 4 bases; unmatched junction nucleotides: 7. Germline CDR1 and CDR2: LGHDT and YNNKEL (reference sequence). The CDR3 DNA reads TGTGCCAGCAGTCATGGACAGGGTAGCTATGGCTACACCTTC. It is translated as CASSHGQGSYGYTF.

CDR3 amino acids: CASSSRYTEAFF. CDR3 nucleotide sequence: TGTGCCAGTAGTTCCCGTTACACTGAAGCTTTCTTT. This sequence joins TRBV19 and TRBJ1-1; D is unclear. The CDR3 is 12 residues long. Trimming shortened V by 5 bases and J by 3 bases, and 7 bases separated the two germline ends. Germline CDR1 reads LNHDA; CDR2 reads SQIVND (reference sequence).

The chain uses TRBV19 and TRBJ2-7; 10 bases align to TRBD1. V shed 5 bases, J shed 3 bases, and the junction held 13 bases outside the gene matches. The CDR3 length is 17 residues. CDR1 and CDR2 (germline): LNHDA, SQIVND (reference sequence). DNA of the CDR3: TGTGCCAGTAGTTCACCTACGGCGGGACAGGGGAACTACGAGCAGTACTTC. It encodes CASSSPTAGQGNYEQYF. The whole variable domain, filled in from reference TRBV19 and TRBJ2-7, reads DGGITQSPKYLFRKEGQNVTLSCEQNLNHDAMYWYRQDPGQGLRLIYYSQIVNDFQKGDIAEGYSVSREKKESFPLTVTSAQKNPTAFYLCASSSPTAGQGNYEQYFGPGTRLTVT.

The chain recombines TRBV28 with TRBJ1-2; D gene uncertain. This CDR3 has 13 amino acids. Germline CDR1 MDHEN, CDR2 SYDVKM. With 5 bases removed from V and 0 bases from J, the gap between germline ends came to 7 bases. CDR3 loop: CASSLAANYGYTF. The CDR3 bases are TGTGCCAGCAGTCTAGCAGCTAACTATGGCTACACCTTC.

CDR3 protein: CASSTHYYEQYF. In DNA, the CDR3 is TGTGCCAGCAGTACCCACTACTACGAGCAGTACTTC. V and J are TRBV25-1 and TRBJ2-7; D is ambiguous. Trimming removed 5 bases at V and 3 bases at J, with 8 bases between. Germline V gene lookup returns CDR1 MGHDK and CDR2 SYGVNS. The CDR3 is made up of 12 amino acids.

This chain joins TRBV6-1 and TRBJ1-2; a weak D match, TRBD1 (6 bases). Germline-derived CDR1 and CDR2 are MNHNS and SASEGT. V lost 0 bases and J 4 bases, leaving 15 bases between the germline ends. The length of the CDR3 is 16 residues. The CDR3 reads CASSEAPSTGIYGYTF. In nucleotides, the CDR3 is TGTGCCAGCAGTGAAGCGCCCTCGACAGGAATCTATGGCTACACCTTC.

This chain uses TRBV19 with TRBJ1-1; D may be TRBD1 (5 bases). This CDR3 region has 14 residues. Germline CDR1 and CDR2: LNHDA and SQIVND (reference sequence). V shed 5 bases and J shed 4 bases, with 14 bases lying between them. This chain's CDR3 is CASSPTGVSTEAFF. Here the CDR3 DNA reads TGTGCCAGTAGTCCTACGGGGGTGAGCACTGAAGCTTTCTTT.

The chain couples TRBV5-1 to TRBJ1-3, with D perhaps TRBD1 (5 bases). In germline, CDR1 is SGHRS, CDR2 YFSETQ. V was cut by 3 bases and J by 4 bases, with 14 bases left in between. The CDR3 has 15 residues. The CDR3 DNA reads as TGCGCCAGCAGCTCGGGACTGTCGGGGGGAAACACCATATATTTT. It encodes CASSSGLSGGNTIYF. Full variable domain (rest looked up from reference TRBV5-1 and TRBJ1-3): KAGVTQTPRYLIKTRGQQVTLSCSPISGHRSVSWYQQTPGQGLQFLFEYFSETQRNKGNFPGRFSGRQFSNSRSEMNVSTLELGDSALYLCASSSGLSGGNTIYFGEGSWLTVV.

The rearrangement joins TRBV29-1 to TRBJ1-2, with a weak D call TRBD1 (5 bases). CDR1 is SQVTM, CDR2 ANQGSEA, per germline. The CDR3 consists of 11 residues. The V end was cut by 4 bases, the J end by 5 bases, with 8 bases between. The CDR3 here is CSVGQGYGYTF. In DNA, the CDR3 is TGCAGCGTTGGGCAGGGTTATGGCTACACCTTC. Together with reference TRBV29-1 and TRBJ1-2, the CDR3 gives the full variable domain: SAVISQKPSRDICQRGTSLTIQCQVDSQVTMMFWYRQQPGQSLTLIATANQGSEATYESGFVIDKFPISRPNLTFSTLTVSNMSPEDSSIYLCSVGQGYGYTFGSGTRLTVV.